The present T cell receptor (beta chain) was sequenced within a study of regulatory T cells in long-lasting Graves disease. CDR3 regions were amplified by Arm-PCR using iRepertoire HTBI primers to build TCR beta libraries. TCRdb redid the calling of the multiplex PCR reads with MiXCR, one entry per CDR3 protein. Of hundreds of thousands of distinct CDR3 sequences detected, roughly a sixth appear once; the ten largest clones hold 30%. This clonotype was counted between two and nine times. CDR1 MGHRA and CDR2 YSYEKL come from the germline V gene. This CDR3 region has 15 residues. V lost 7 bases to trimming and J lost 2 bases, with 16 bases between them. Time point denoted: newly diagnosed GD, antithyroid drugs for less than 3 months. PBMC-derived RNA was used for the TCR library. The same specimen was also included in a second study, on T cells in Graves' hyperthyroidism and ophthalmopathy. That report notes: If no ophthalmopathy progression occurred within 18 months, Graves' hyperthyroidism was stable. The study based diagnoses on clinical symptoms, serum thyroxine and TRAb, thyroid ultrasound and orbital computed tomography. Using the HTBI primer set, a first-round RT-PCR was run on the TCR CDR3. Most clonotypes that expanded in the thyroid above 0.001 also showed up in blood.

This chain connects TRBV4-1 to TRBJ2-3, with a possible D match to TRBD1 (5 bases). The sample in question was peripheral blood mononuclear cells (PBMCs), obtained at new diagnosis, from a patient treated with antithyroid drugs. The clonotype originates from a middle-aged man with Graves disease. The chain's CDR3 is CASTNYDRDTDTQYF. The CDR3 DNA reads TGCGCCAGCACCAACTACGACAGAGACACAGATACGCAGTATTTT.